This T cell receptor beta chain comes out of a study of blood T cell repertoires in COVID-19. About the research overall: Samples of COVID-19 (acute and convalescent) were obtained from the United States, Italy and Spain. T cells, B-cell-depleted T cells, or PBMCs provided the cDNA or gDNA that served as material.

The germline CDR1 and CDR2 sequences are MGHRA and YSYEKL. With 3 bases clipped from V and 1 base from J, the junction kept 11 bases outside the gene matches. This CDR3 contains 19 residues. As handled by the study authors: Reference gene primer amplification yielded estimated nucleated cell counts. Only in-frame clones appear in the TCRdb table, and some are missing; sequencing was by immunoSEQ multiplex PCR. The DNA gave D and trimming, while V, J and clone size come from that table. The sample includes hundreds of thousands of clones, around 87% seen only once; the top ten take 1% to 1.5%. V gene TRBV4-1 combines with J gene TRBJ1-4; 10 bases align to TRBD1. The sequence was collected from a man between 70 and 80 years old with acute or convalescent COVID-19. Sequencing was carried out using peripheral blood. CDR3 residues: CASSHERQGARVTNEKLFF. CDR3 in DNA: TGCGCCAGCAGCCACGAACGACAGGGGGCTAGGGTAACTAATGAAAAACTGTTTTTT.